Sequencing of this TCR beta chain was carried out in a study of cytomegalovirus exposure and HLA in healthy donors (dated by TCRdb to the late 2010s). With regard to the full study: According to an earlier analysis of 550 to 700 of the donors, about 179 million T cells yielded 95 million to 140 million unique TCR beta sequences and around 280 Gb of sequence data. An early release covering roughly 640 HLA-typed donors comprised 250 to 350 gigabases of sequencing data and approximately 80 million unique TCR sequences. Of the approximately 400 genotyped donors, approximately 80% fell in the genetic ancestry cluster associated with self-reported Caucasian donors. The study aimed to test whether cataloging public T cell receptors could reveal signatures of past pathogen exposure. Using immunosequencing, the study profiled T cell repertoires from 666 subjects and related those repertoires to cytomegalovirus serostatus. In addition to the first cohort of around 670 subjects, a separate validation cohort of some 120 different subjects was used. The study combined high-throughput TCR immunosequencing, statistical association of individual TCRs with disease status, and machine learning to predict cytomegalovirus infection status. In a later analysis, previously published TCR beta repertoires from 666 donors were re-analyzed and high-resolution HLA genotyping was added so that TCR occurrence patterns could be studied. The later analysis used no new phenotypic data to find candidate immune exposures, relying instead on TCR beta sequences and their occurrence across donors. An earlier analysis of 587 of the donors applied high-throughput TCR beta sequencing to assess whether each TCR beta V gene segment acted as functional or pseudogenic. Alongside the repertoire data, information on donor age, sex, ethnicity and CMV serostatus was compiled. A later genetic analysis used genome-wide SNP genotypes for about three fifths of the 666 donors, treating that subset as a discovery cohort. Every repertoire in the discovery cohort had been generated on one and the same sequencing platform. HLA typing covered class I and class II loci at four-digit resolution. Typing coverage differed by locus: A, B, C, DRB1 and DQB1 were typed in about 629-630 donors, DQA1 in roughly 500, DPA1 in some 570, and DPB1 in 400 to 490. Several DR-DQ haplotypes were handled as single units for association and clustering, since linkage in the cohort was strong. Among about 370 genotyped donors of the cohort, an average of approximately 240,000 unique TCR beta nucleotide sequences was sequenced per donor, of which about 19% were non-productive. Overall study results and their limits: When HLA alleles, especially DR and DQ, strongly co-occurred, attributing TCR associations to individual alleles was difficult. HLA typing was unavailable for some donors at each locus, so association tests used only the typed subset. Most TCR sequences were observed very rarely across donors, whereas some public TCRs were present in many individuals. Correlated functional status among segregating V segments might reflect linkage disequilibrium, but an unknown experimental factor could not be ruled out. Most CMV-associated TCR beta chains appeared to be HLA-restricted in a later analysis, and the HLA associations seemed to be driven largely by CMV exposure. At a false discovery rate of 0.05, a later analysis linked 15,000 to 20,000 TCR beta sequences to specific HLA alleles. A further reported finding was that TCR beta sequences accurately predicted the HLA-A and HLA-B alleles for most subjects in the first cohort. In a later analysis, HLA-associated TCR beta chains showed more clonal expansion and lower generation probabilities than non-associated chains that were equally common. The earlier analysis of 587 of the donors excluded 15 to 20 rarely observed V segments, including chromosome 9 orphons, because counts were too low. The classifier was reported to diagnose cytomegalovirus status with high specificity and sensitivity in both the original cohort and the validation cohort. The authors suggested that the approach could potentially be generalized to other disease states and immunological phenotypes. In the study, approximately 150 TCR beta chains were listed as associated with cytomegalovirus. Presence/absence analyses assumed roughly uniform sequencing depth across donors, an assumption that may not hold. A later analysis found that TCR association rates varied across HLA loci, with DRB1 alleles showing the most associated TCRs and HLA-C alleles the fewest. A cluster of highly shared sequence variants was judged likely to represent a technical artifact of the sequencing pipeline. Three of the identified cytomegalovirus-associated TCR beta chains were confirmed in vitro to be specific for cytomegalovirus antigens. A later analysis reported that several top co-occurrence clusters appeared linked to parvovirus B19, influenza, CMV and Epstein-Barr virus. In a later genetic analysis, a missense DCLRE1C variant was associated with V-gene and J-gene trimming of TCR beta chains, and the association was replicated in an independent cohort. The 87-base-pair reads could not distinguish some IMGT-functional V segments, including TRBV6-2 and TRBV6-3, so those segments were excluded. CMV serostatus was the only immune exposure information available for the cohort. According to a later genetic analysis, donors in an Asian-associated ancestry cluster had fewer N-insertions in productive TCRs than the approximately 610-donor mean. Only TCR beta chains were sequenced in this cohort, and the absence of alpha or paired-chain data limited detectable features. An earlier analysis of approximately 570 of the donors showed that most TCR beta V segments appeared in productive rearrangements either about 87% or about 30% of the time, which broadly matched IMGT annotations.

The cohort was made up of about 670 healthy bone marrow donors. At the time of sampling, every cohort member was nominally healthy, though immune exposures that went unrecorded were likely present. The donor tested CMV seropositive and was one of the 289 seropositive cohort members. Each donor provided a peripheral blood sample, and peripheral blood mononuclear cells were used for TCR beta sequencing. Genomic DNA extraction from the blood cell samples was performed with the Qiagen DNeasy Blood Extraction Kit. This clone was seen a handful of times. This receptor's antigen is unknown. Qualities for individual bases were not recorded, and no much larger clone is one base off. At the junction V is shortened by 1 base and J by 2 bases, with 10 bases in between. CDR1 and CDR2 (SGHVS, FNYEAQ) derive from the germline V gene. The CDR3 has 15 amino acids, counting the end cysteine and phenylalanine. Only the CDR3 DNA stays, 45 bases, in frame from base 1.

The library was prepared using the immunoSEQ multiplex PCR assay. For the multiplex PCR, a mixture combining 60 forward primers for TCR Vbeta segments and 13 reverse primers for TCR Jbeta segments was used. The CDR3 region of rearranged TCR beta genes was amplified from genomic DNA with a multiplex PCR assay. The amplified TCR beta libraries were sequenced on the Illumina HiSeq System as 87-base-pair reads. Concerning the study's data processing: In a later analysis, some 80 million unique TCR beta chains were counted across the 666 repertoires, and approximately 9.9 million of these chains were shared by at least two donors. A nearest-neighbor algorithm error-corrected the raw reads and collapsed the reads into unique sequences, merging closely related sequences to remove PCR and sequencing errors. Alignment of CDR3 sequences to IMGT reference sequences was used to assign V, D and J gene segments. For a sequence to be retained, a match of at least six nucleotides to both a V gene segment and a J gene segment was required. A rearrangement was called productive if the CDR3 had no stop codons and remained in frame with V and J, and every other rearrangement was called non-productive. CDR3 was defined by IMGT convention, running from the second conserved V-encoded cysteine to the conserved J-encoded phenylalanine. The earlier analysis of about 610 of the donors excluded sequences that lacked an unambiguous match to a single V gene segment. An earlier analysis of 587 of the donors classified V segments as functional when productive rearrangements were above 56.7% and as segregating when the standard deviation between donors was above 5%. A statistical classification framework was built for diagnosing cytomegalovirus status from the catalog of TCR beta chain sequences. In a later analysis, V and J genes were assigned by comparing TCR nucleotide sequences against IMGT/GENE-DB human TR gene sequences. The TCRdist pipeline was used in a later analysis to assign CDR3 sequences and most-parsimonious VDJ recombination scenarios. In a later analysis, each TCR beta chain was defined by its CDR3 amino acid sequence together with its V-gene family, and reads lacking a unique V-gene family were excluded. To address suspected cross-contamination and a sequencing artifact, a later analysis removed approximately 590 highly shared, low-generation-probability nucleotide sequences. In a later analysis, a clonal expansion index was calculated for each public chain from normalized within-repertoire ranks of inferred template counts. In a later analysis, generation probabilities were computed with a VDJ recombination model fitted to out-of-frame rearrangements, and the resulting probabilities were checked against IGoR. In a later analysis, TCR-TCR, TCR-HLA and TCR-CMV co-occurrence was scored with hypergeometric tests, and a repertoire-size bias correction was applied to TCR pairs. A later analysis estimated false discovery rates by permuting HLA or CMV assignments 20 times. In a later analysis, co-occurring TCRs were grouped using DBSCAN, and TCRdist sequence similarity was added for clustering within HLA-allele-positive subsets. Co-occurrence clustering excluded repertoires with fewer than 30,000 or more than 120,000 public chains, plus five with anomalous nucleotide sharing. TCRdb's version of the immuneACCESS table is confined to in-frame rearrangements and falls short of the full clone set. An unresolved V gene accounts for under half of the shortfall where checked; the remainder is of unknown origin. That table is the source of V, J and clone size, and D and trimming were worked out from the DNA. The sample table records hundreds of thousands of clones; 77% of these occur just once. Around 2.9% of the sample goes to the ten largest clones.

Recombination joined TRBV7-6 with TRBJ2-3, with a weak D call of TRBD2 (6 bases match). Sequencing input: PBMCs. The receptor was isolated from an older woman in good health and CMV-seropositive. The CDR3 protein sequence reads: CASSLVGGSTDTQYF. The nucleotide sequence reads TGTGCCAGCAGCTTAGTGGGGGGATCCACAGATACGCAGTATTTT. The variable domain in full, with residues beyond the CDR3 obtained from the reference TRBV7-6 and TRBJ2-3 genes, is GAGVSQSPRYKVTKRGQDVALRCDPISGHVSLYWYRQALGQGPEFLTYFNYEAQQDKSGLPNDRFSAERPEGSISTLTIQRTEQRDSAMYRCASSLVGGSTDTQYFGPGTRLTVL.